This T cell receptor (beta chain) stems from a study of blood T cell repertoires in COVID-19. Across the whole study: Samples taken during acute and convalescent COVID-19 were collected in the United States, Italy and Spain. The cDNA or gDNA used as material had been derived from T cells, B-cell-depleted T cells, or PBMCs.

In the original processing: The authors estimated nucleated cell counts from reference gene primer amplification. Libraries were prepared by immunoSEQ multiplex PCR; TCRdb keeps only in-frame clonotypes and omits some of them. D and trimming come from the DNA, and the V and J calls and clone size come from that table. This sample has fewer than 350,000 clones, with 85% found just once. The CDR3 loop spans 14 amino acids. The ends lost 5 bases at V and 4 bases at J; junction bases unmatched: 5. CDR1 and CDR2 (germline): KGHSH, LQKENI. Sequenced material: peripheral blood. The chain combines TRBV18 with TRBJ2-5; 9 nucleotides match TRBD1. The clonotype originates from a woman aged 50 to 60 with active or convalescent COVID-19. CDR3: CASSKGQGGETQYF. Here the CDR3 DNA reads TGTGCCAGCTCAAAGGGACAGGGCGGAGAGACCCAGTACTTC.